This T cell receptor beta chain was identified in a study of T-cell memory formation after mild COVID-19. A few counts support this clonotype. Its antigen is undetermined. Overall study findings and caveats: Some SARS-CoV-2-responding clones were already detected in memory before infection. For contracting clones, CD4+ ones sat mainly in CM and EM, CD8+ in EMRA. A balance of CD4 and CD8 characterized clones contracting day 15 to 85, whereas later expanders leaned CD4+.

Constant-segment-primed 5'RACE gave TCR alpha and TCR beta cDNA libraries with sample barcodes and UMIs. TCRdb redid the calling of the 5' RACE reads with MiXCR, one entry per CDR3 protein. The data hold over 500,000 distinct CDR3 sequences, with 15% to 20% observed a single time. The material sequenced was PBMCs or a T cell subset sorted from them (not recorded which). The origin of this receptor is an adult woman who had mild COVID-19 (a few samples of this study predate the infection). Cell type and time point are not known.

CDR3 sequence reads: CASSTDPSSGNTIYF. The CDR3 DNA is TGCGCCAGCTCCACCGACCCAAGCTCTGGAAACACCATATATTTT. The genes are TRBV5-1 and TRBJ1-3, with D unresolved. The length of the CDR3 is 15 residues. V dropped 7 bases and J dropped 0 bases, with 14 bases sitting between them. CDR1 and CDR2 (germline): SGHRS, YFSETQ.